Below, 25 T cell receptor beta chains from the same sample are listed, as sequenced in a study of beta chain features in type 1 diabetes. Findings and caveats of the study: Patients with Type 1 diabetes showed moderately but significantly shorter TCRB CDR3s in all four CD4+ subsets.

Their cognate antigens are unknown. The study reverse transcribed the entire isolated RNA, so it sequenced expressed TCRB transcripts. Measured with immunoSEQ multiplex PCR; TCRdb has only the in-frame clones, and not every one. The table lists around 100,000 clones, 28% of them singletons. Sequenced material: central memory CD4+ T cells from blood. The receptors here all came from a woman under 30 with type 1 diabetes.

The rearrangement links TRBV5-1 to TRBJ1-1; no definite D call. In germline, CDR1 is SGHRS, CDR2 YFSETQ. The CDR3 extends over 14 amino acids. V was shortened by 4 bases and J by 7 bases, with 17 bases between the two germline ends. The CDR3, as DNA: TGCGCCAGCAGCGCAACCACCGGGAGCTATGAAGCTTTCTTT. This translates into CASSATTGSYEAFF. The complete variable domain, with remaining parts taken from reference TRBV5-1 and TRBJ1-1, reads KAGVTQTPRYLIKTRGQQVTLSCSPISGHRSVSWYQQTPGQGLQFLFEYFSETQRNKGNFPGRFSGRQFSNSRSEMNVSTLELGDSALYLCASSATTGSYEAFFGQGTRLTVV.

The V call is TRBV5-8, the J call TRBJ2-5; D uncertain. Germline values: CDR1 SGHTS, CDR2 YDEGEE. The CDR3 is made up of 12 amino acids. Trimming removed 7 bases from V and 4 bases from J, with 11 bases in between. The CDR3 sequence is CASARLAETQYF. Written as DNA, the CDR3 is TGTGCCAGCGCCCGGTTAGCAGAGACCCAGTACTTC.

The chain combines TRBV18 with TRBJ1-1; 7 positions match TRBD1. The CDR3 totals 14 residues. The trim removed 3 bases at V and 7 bases at J, leaving 8 bases unmatched. The germline gives CDR1 KGHSH, CDR2 LQKENI. CDR3 residues: CASSPSTGTGEAFF. In DNA form, the CDR3 reads TGTGCCAGCTCACCTTCGACAGGGACGGGTGAAGCTTTCTTT.

This clone was picked up a small number of times. The chain carries TRBV5-1 and TRBJ1-5; no reliable D call. The CDR3 loop spans 14 amino acids. Germline V lookup: CDR1 SGHRS, CDR2 YFSETQ. V gave up 4 bases and J gave up 0 bases, with 8 bases separating them. The CDR3 loop is CASSPGFSNQPQHF. CDR3 nucleotides: TGCGCCAGCAGCCCCGGGTTTAGCAATCAGCCCCAGCATTTT.

This sequence joins TRBV9 and TRBJ2-1; TRBD1 aligns across 11 bases. Germline V gene lookup returns CDR1 SGDLS and CDR2 YYNGEE. The CDR3 spans 15 residues. V shed 1 base, J shed 4 bases, and the junction held 1 base outside the gene matches. For the CDR3, the DNA is TGTGCCAGCAGCGTACGGGACAGGGGGTACAATGAGCAGTTCTTC. This translates into CASSVRDRGYNEQFF.

The CDR3 reads CASSGRLAGGLGRYEQYV. The CDR3 DNA reads TGTGCCAGCAGTGGGAGACTAGCGGGAGGGCTCGGCCGTTACGAGCAGTACGTC. The chain carries TRBV2 and TRBJ2-7; 14 nucleotides match TRBD2. Germline-derived CDR1 and CDR2 are SNHLY and FYNNEI. J gave up 4 bases and V 4 bases, and 12 bases lay outside the gene matches. The CDR3 is 18 amino acids.

As concerns this clone: Different DNA sequences within this sample yield the same CDR3. The chain is built from TRBV2 and TRBJ2-7; TRBD1 agrees at 7 bases. The CDR3 is made up of 14 amino acids. The germline V gene has CDR1 SNHLY and CDR2 FYNNEI. The V and J ends lost 6 bases and 1 base, in that order; junction bases with no gene match: 6. DNA of the CDR3: TGTGCCAGCAGCCGGGACAGAAGTTCCTACGAGCAGTACTTC. Its translation: CASSRDRSSYEQYF.

The chain is built from TRBV30 and TRBJ1-1; unclear D gene. V dropped 1 base and J dropped 1 base, with 10 bases sitting between them. Per the germline V gene, CDR1 is GTSNPN and CDR2 is SVGIG (reference sequence). The CDR3 spans 14 residues. Here the CDR3 DNA reads TGTGCCTGGAGTGAAAAACGGTGGAACACTGAAGCTTTCTTT. This translates into CAWSEKRWNTEAFF.

This rearrangement joins TRBV7-2 to TRBJ1-3; 8 nucleotides line up with TRBD1. Losses at the gene ends were 2 bases for V and 4 bases for J; bases not matched to a gene: 10. The CDR3 is 17 residues long. Germline loops: CDR1 SGHTA, CDR2 FQGNSA. The CDR3 is CASSLISGQGRGNTIYF. The CDR3 DNA sequence: TGTGCCAGCAGCTTAATAAGCGGACAGGGAAGGGGAAACACCATATATTTT.

J is TRBJ1-3 and V is TRBV5-1; a weak D match, TRBD1 (5 bases). Germline CDR1 SGHRS, CDR2 YFSETQ. The CDR3 has 16 residues. V shed 0 bases and J shed 0 bases, with 10 bases lying between them. Here the CDR3 DNA reads TGCGCCAGCAGCTTGGCCGCGACAGACTCTGGAAACACCATATATTTT. It encodes CASSLAATDSGNTIYF.

This clone was seen once. The genes are TRBV6-1 and TRBJ2-1, with unresolved D. Germline loops: CDR1 MNHNS, CDR2 SASEGT. CDR3 length: 13 amino acids. V was shortened by 2 bases and J by 7 bases, with 9 bases between the two germline ends. CDR3 sequence reads: CASSESNFNEQFF. The CDR3 DNA sequence: TGTGCCAGCAGTGAATCTAATTTTAATGAGCAGTTCTTC.

The chain recombines TRBV30 with TRBJ2-7; a possible D gene is TRBD2 (6 bases). CDR3 size: 12 residues. Deletions cut 5 bases from V and 7 bases from J, with 15 bases between. The germline V gene has CDR1 GTSNPN and CDR2 SVGIG (reference sequence). The chain's CDR3 is CAWDVGGTEQYV. The CDR3 nucleotides are TGTGCCTGGGATGTCGGGGGTACGGAGCAGTACGTC.

J is TRBJ2-1 and V is TRBV10-1; 8 nucleotides agree with TRBD2. The germline V gene encodes CDR1 WNHNN and CDR2 SYGVQD (reference sequence). The CDR3 consists of 19 residues. Losses at the gene ends were 0 bases for V and 9 bases for J; bases not matched to a gene: 19. This CDR3 reads CASSESGTRGAIGIGEQFF. CDR3 bases: TGCGCCAGCAGTGAGTCAGGGACTAGGGGTGCAATCGGTATAGGTGAGCAGTTCTTC.

This chain uses TRBV6-5 with TRBJ2-2, with a weak D call TRBD2 (8 bases). V was shortened by 5 bases and J by 6 bases, with 16 bases between the two germline ends. CDR1 and CDR2 (germline): MNHEY, SVGAGI. The CDR3 runs to 15 residues. The CDR3 DNA follows: TGTGCCAGCAGTAACAGGGGAGCGGGAGCCGGGGAGCTGTTTTTT. Translated, it gives CASSNRGAGAGELFF.

This clone was recorded a few times. The chain is built from TRBV27 and TRBJ2-7; 12 nucleotides agree with TRBD2. This CDR3 is 13 amino acids long. Trimming removed 5 bases from V and 12 bases from J; junction bases left unmatched: 8. From germline, CDR1 is MNHEY and CDR2 SMNVEV (reference sequence). This CDR3 reads CASSQRLAGESYF. The DNA of the CDR3 is TGTGCCAGCAGTCAACGACTAGCGGGAGAGTCGTACTTC.

The V gene is TRBV6-5, the J gene TRBJ1-3, with D maybe TRBD1 (5 bases). V lost 2 bases and J 2 bases, leaving 7 bases between the germline ends. From germline, CDR1 is MNHEY and CDR2 SVGAGI. There are 14 residues in the CDR3. The CDR3, as DNA: TGTGCCAGCAGTTACGAAGGGGCTGGAAACACCATATATTTT. Translation gives CASSYEGAGNTIYF.

This clone has a handful of counts. The chain carries TRBV18 and TRBJ1-5, with 7 bases identical to TRBD1. The trim removed 6 bases at V and 3 bases at J, leaving 5 bases unmatched. Germline CDR1 is KGHSH and CDR2 is LQKENI. This CDR3 is 14 amino acids long. In nucleotides, the CDR3 is TGTGCCAGCTCTCTCGGGACAGTCAATCAGCCCCAGCATTTT. Its protein is CASSLGTVNQPQHF. Full variable domain (remainder filled in from reference TRBV18 and TRBJ1-5): NAGVMQNPRHLVRRRGQEARLRCSPMKGHSHVYWYRQLPEEGLKFMVYLQKENIIDESGMPKERFSAEFPKEGPSILRIQQVVRGDSAAYFCASSLGTVNQPQHFGDGTRLSIL.

In this sample, this clone turned up a few times. V usage is TRBV6-5 and J usage is TRBJ1-2, with 9 positions matching TRBD1. CDR3 size: 14 residues. Germline V CDR1 and CDR2: MNHEY, SVGAGI. V lost 4 bases to trimming and J lost 7 bases; unmatched junction nucleotides: 7. CDR3 nucleotides: TGTGCCAGCAGTTCCTACAGGGGGCTTGGTGGCTACACCTTC. Its translation: CASSSYRGLGGYTF.

This clone came up a few times. This chain connects TRBV2 to TRBJ2-6; TRBD2 is a possible D gene (5 bases). The germline gives CDR1 SNHLY, CDR2 FYNNEI. Trimming took off 7 bases at V and 3 bases at J, with 7 bases between the two ends. The CDR3 loop spans 13 amino acids. Written as DNA, the CDR3 is TGTGCCAGCACCAGCGGTGGGGCCAACGTCCTGACTTTC. Translation gives CASTSGGANVLTF.

V usage is TRBV5-1 and J usage is TRBJ2-3; 10 nucleotides align to TRBD2. The CDR3 has 18 amino acids. Germline trimming cut 7 bases from V and 5 bases from J; bases unmatched to any gene: 19. The germline gives CDR1 SGHRS, CDR2 YFSETQ. CDR3 nucleotides: TGCGCCAGCTCCTTAGGTCCCGAAAGCGGGAGGGCGGAAGATACGCAGTATTTT. Protein: CASSLGPESGRAEDTQYF.

V gene TRBV5-4 combines with J gene TRBJ1-2; D gene uncertain. CDR3 length: 13 amino acids. V was clipped by 4 bases and J by 0 bases, with 7 bases between them. Germline assignment: CDR1 SGHNT and CDR2 YYREEE (reference sequence). Written as DNA, the CDR3 is TGTGCCAGCAGCGACGGGACTAACTATGGCTACACCTTC. As protein: CASSDGTNYGYTF.

In this sample, this clone turned up a few times. The genes are TRBV11-3 and TRBJ2-7; the D is unclear. The CDR3 spans 12 residues. The V and J ends lost 2 bases and 3 bases respectively, with 5 bases between them. Germline V gene data show CDR1 as SGHNT and CDR2 as YENEEA. The CDR3 here is CASSLSNYEQYV. The CDR3 DNA follows: TGTGCCAGCAGCTTAAGCAACTACGAGCAGTACGTC.

This chain connects TRBV27 to TRBJ2-3; 7 bases line up with TRBD2. Looked up from germline, CDR1 is MNHEY and CDR2 is SMNVEV (reference sequence). The junction had 13 bases not matched to a gene; V was cut back by 6 bases and J by 1 base. This CDR3 has 17 amino acids. The CDR3 nucleotides are TGTGCCAGCAGCCGACCTCTCGCGGGAGCGGGCACAGATACGCAGTATTTT. Its translation: CASSRPLAGAGTDTQYF.

This chain links TRBV9 with TRBJ2-3; possibly TRBD2 for D (6 bases). CDR1 is SGDLS, CDR2 YYNGEE, per germline. Deletions cut 2 bases from V and 6 bases from J, with 13 bases between. This CDR3 region has 14 residues. CDR3 protein: CASSVGGVGDTQYF. The CDR3 nucleotides are TGTGCCAGCAGCGTCGGCGGGGTGGGGGATACGCAGTATTTT.

The sample holds a few counts of this clone. The V call is TRBV11-2, the J call TRBJ2-4, with TRBD2 identical over 7 bases. Per the germline V gene, CDR1 is SGHAT and CDR2 is FQNNGV. Unmatched junction bases numbered 12, after V lost 4 bases and J lost 6 bases. CDR3 length equals 16 residues. CDR3 region: CASSSVLASGTNIQYF. DNA for the CDR3: TGTGCCAGCAGCTCGGTCCTCGCTAGCGGCACAAACATTCAGTACTTC.